This entry lists 21 T cell receptor beta chains sequenced from one sample in a study of T cell responses to AZD1222 COVID-19 vaccine. The protocol was immunoSEQ multiplex PCR, while the TCRdb copy is restricted to in-frame clones and leaves out a portion. Of roughly 100,000 clones in the sample, more than 70% were seen once. The sample here was peripheral blood, taken on day 0 of AZD1222 vaccination. The receptors derive from an adult in good health.

The V call is TRBV19, the J call TRBJ2-5; 11 bases agree with TRBD1. Per the germline V gene, CDR1 is LNHDA and CDR2 is SQIVND (reference sequence). Trimming removed 2 bases from V and 5 bases from J; junction bases left unmatched: 4. The CDR3 is 15 residues long. The chain's CDR3 is CASSIWTGGGETQYF. The CDR3 DNA follows: TGTGCCAGTAGTATATGGACAGGGGGCGGTGAGACCCAGTACTTC.

The chain joins TRBV27 to TRBJ2-7; 9 bases agree with TRBD1. The CDR3 consists of 15 residues. Trimming removed 6 bases from V and 4 bases from J; junction bases left unmatched: 10. Germline V gene data show CDR1 as MNHEY and CDR2 as SMNVEV (reference sequence). CDR3 DNA: TGTGCCAGCAGCATGGTCGGGACAGGGATTTACGAGCAGTACTTC. It translates to CASSMVGTGIYEQYF.

The count of this clone is one. The J gene is TRBJ1-5, the V gene TRBV6-1; no definite D call. The germline gives CDR1 MNHNS, CDR2 SASEGT. Trimming took 1 base from V and 7 from J, leaving 8 bases between them. This CDR3 comprises 13 residues. CDR3 sequence reads: CASSEEEVQPQHF. The DNA for the CDR3 is TGTGCCAGCAGTGAAGAGGAAGTCCAGCCCCAGCATTTT.

The chain carries TRBV11-2 and TRBJ2-1; no firm D call. V was cut by 3 bases and J by 3 bases, with 9 bases left in between. The CDR3 consists of 14 residues. Germline V lookup: CDR1 SGHAT, CDR2 FQNNGV. The CDR3 here is CASSFDSGYNEQFF. The CDR3 nucleotides read TGTGCCAGCAGCTTTGATTCCGGCTACAATGAGCAGTTCTTC.

On this clone: Other DNA sequences within the sample encode an identical CDR3. The chain recombines TRBV12-3 or TRBV12-4 with TRBJ1-2; TRBD1 is a possible D gene (6 bases). This CDR3 comprises 12 residues. V shed 5 bases and J shed 5 bases, with 9 bases lying between them. CDR3 in DNA: TGTGCCAGCAGTGGCACAGGGTATGGCTACACCTTC. Encoded protein: CASSGTGYGYTF.

The chain employs TRBV4-3 and TRBJ1-1; D is undetermined. From germline, CDR1 is LGHNA and CDR2 YSLEER. V was shortened by 4 bases and J by 0 bases, with 6 bases between the two germline ends. The CDR3 consists of 13 residues. The DNA for the CDR3 is TGCGCCAGCAGCCGGGCCGTGAACACTGAAGCTTTCTTT. It yields the protein CASSRAVNTEAFF.

V usage is TRBV30 and J usage is TRBJ2-3; D is possibly TRBD2 (6 bases). Trimming left V 2 bases short and J 4 bases short, with 16 bases between. This CDR3 contains 15 residues. The germline V gene has CDR1 GTSNPN and CDR2 SVGIG (reference sequence). CDR3 nucleotide sequence: TGTGCCTGGAGTTCTCCGGGACTTGGGGCAGATACGCAGTATTTT. Translating it yields CAWSSPGLGADTQYF.

CDR3: CASSIVAGDGYTF. The CDR3, as DNA: TGTGCCAGTAGTATAGTGGCAGGGGATGGCTACACCTTC. The chain combines TRBV19 with TRBJ1-2; possible D gene TRBD1, 6 bases. This CDR3 is built from 13 residues. V dropped 1 base and J dropped 6 bases, with 9 bases sitting between them. The germline gives CDR1 LNHDA, CDR2 SQIVND (reference sequence).

The V gene is TRBV5-5, the J gene TRBJ1-2; 7 bases map to TRBD1. Germline V gives CDR1 SGHKS, CDR2 YYEKEE (reference sequence). V lost 4 bases to trimming and J lost 4 bases; unmatched junction nucleotides: 1. The CDR3 has 12 residues. The CDR3 sequence is CASSGDSYGYTF. In DNA form, the CDR3 reads TGTGCCAGCAGCGGGGACAGCTATGGCTACACCTTC.

CDR3 region: CASSPQPAGELFF. In DNA, the CDR3 is TGTGCCAGCTCACCACAGCCGGCCGGGGAGCTGTTTTTT. The chain links TRBV18 to TRBJ2-2; D not resolved. Trimming removed 1 base from V and 6 bases from J, with 6 bases in between. This CDR3 has 13 residues. Germline loops: CDR1 KGHSH, CDR2 LQKENI.

J is TRBJ1-4 and V is TRBV6-6; D might be TRBD1 (5 bases). CDR1 and CDR2 (germline): MNHNY, SVGAGI (reference sequence). The length of the CDR3 is 16 residues. Trimming removed 2 bases at V and 3 bases at J, with 13 bases between. Here the CDR3 reads CASSYLMTASNEKLFF. In DNA, the CDR3 is TGTGCCAGCAGTTACCTTATGACAGCATCTAATGAAAAACTGTTTTTT.

A single count supports this clone. The chain carries TRBV5-4 and TRBJ1-5; 7 bases align to TRBD1. The CDR3 loop spans 15 amino acids. Germline loops: CDR1 SGHNT, CDR2 YYREEE (reference sequence). After removal of 8 bases from V and 0 bases from J, the junction contained 8 bases not matched to a gene. CDR3 DNA sequence: TGTGCCAGTCAGGACAGGCCCTATAGCAATCAGCCCCAGCATTTT. It yields the protein CASQDRPYSNQPQHF.

The V and J genes are TRBV19 and TRBJ2-7; 9 nucleotides match TRBD1. With 5 bases clipped from V and 3 bases from J, the junction kept 11 bases outside the gene matches. This CDR3 spans 16 amino acids. CDR1 LNHDA and CDR2 SQIVND come from the germline V gene (reference sequence). CDR3 in amino acids: CASSPTLTGGGYEQYF. The CDR3 coding sequence is TGTGCCAGTAGTCCCACCCTAACAGGGGGCGGCTACGAGCAGTACTTC.

The rearrangement joins TRBV10-3 to TRBJ1-2, with a tentative D call TRBD1 (5 bases). V was trimmed by 7 bases and J by 2 bases, leaving 17 bases between them. The CDR3 is made up of 15 amino acids. CDR1 and CDR2 (germline): ENHRY, SYGVKD. CDR3 region: CAITMTLRDNYGYTF. Here the CDR3 DNA reads TGTGCCATCACCATGACACTCCGGGACAACTATGGCTACACCTTC.

The chain links TRBV10-1 to TRBJ2-7; 9 bases fit TRBD1. The germline V gene encodes CDR1 WNHNN and CDR2 SYGVQD (reference sequence). CDR3 size: 13 residues. V lost 11 bases, J lost 6 bases, and 11 bases stayed unmatched. The CDR3 here is CAGPETGGPEQYF. The CDR3 DNA reads TGCGCCGGTCCCGAGACAGGGGGTCCCGAGCAGTACTTC.

The chain links TRBV27 to TRBJ2-7; either TRBD1 or TRBD2 may fit D (7 bases each). The V gene lost 4 bases and the J gene lost 3 bases, with 13 bases spanning the gap. CDR3 length equals 14 residues. Germline V gives CDR1 MNHEY, CDR2 SMNVEV (reference sequence). This chain's CDR3 is CASSWGGGYYEQYF. The CDR3 nucleotides are TGTGCCAGCAGTTGGGGAGGGGGCTACTACGAGCAGTACTTC.

The chain links TRBV7-9 to TRBJ1-1, with TRBD1 as a possible D gene (5 bases). V lost 11 bases, J lost 5 bases, and 6 bases lay in between. This CDR3 has 9 residues. From germline, CDR1 is SEHNR and CDR2 FQNEAQ (reference sequence). CDR3 amino acids: CAGGTEAFF. DNA of the CDR3: TGTGCCGGGGGGACTGAAGCTTTCTTT.

This chain links TRBV2 with TRBJ2-2, with a tentative D call TRBD2 (6 bases). Trimming left V 5 bases short and J 7 bases short, with 11 bases between. Germline CDR1 and CDR2: SNHLY and FYNNEI. The CDR3 consists of 13 residues. This CDR3 is CASSSQGLGELFF. DNA of the CDR3: TGTGCCAGCAGTTCCCAGGGACTCGGGGAGCTGTTTTTT.

J is TRBJ1-2 and V is TRBV7-2, with a weak D call TRBD1 (6 bases). The CDR3 spans 13 residues. Trimming cost V 5 bases and J 2 bases, with 9 bases left between them. In germline, CDR1 is SGHTA, CDR2 FQGNSA. For the CDR3, the DNA is TGTGCCAGCAGCCCCGGGACAAACTATGGCTACACCTTC. Translated, it gives CASSPGTNYGYTF.

The V gene is TRBV24-1, the J gene TRBJ2-5; TRBD1 aligns across 12 bases. The J segment lost 1 base and the V segment lost 5 bases, leaving 4 bases of the junction unmatched. From germline, CDR1 is KGHDR and CDR2 SFDVKD. The CDR3 is made up of 16 amino acids. CDR3 sequence reads: CATSGRDRGPQETQYF. The CDR3 nucleotides read TGTGCCACCAGTGGCCGGGACAGGGGGCCCCAAGAGACCCAGTACTTC.

This chain joins TRBV9 and TRBJ2-7; the match to TRBD2 covers 14 bases. Trimming removed 3 bases from V and 4 bases from J; junction bases left unmatched: 6. This CDR3 is 16 amino acids long. Germline values: CDR1 SGDLS, CDR2 YYNGEE. The CDR3 DNA follows: TGTGCCAGCAGCGGGGGACTAGCGGGAGAGGCGTACGAGCAGTACTTC. Amino acids: CASSGGLAGEAYEQYF.